The T cell receptor beta chain under discussion was sequenced for a study of OX40 agonist ivuxolimab in advanced cancers. Whole-study context: Recorded diagnoses for dose-escalation patients were hepatocellular carcinoma, melanoma, renal cell or head and neck cancer.

Blood got drawn at baseline, again on cycle 4 day 1, and then on cycle 7 day 1. Trimming shortened V by 7 bases and J by 3 bases, and 9 bases separated the two germline ends. This CDR3 region has 13 residues. Germline CDR1 LNHDA, CDR2 SQIVND (reference sequence). Assay: immunoSEQ multiplex PCR; the TCRdb copy retains only in-frame clones and omits some. The sample holds approximately 79,000 clones; 85% to 95% are singletons and the top ten take just over 20%. The receptor comes from an adult with an advanced solid tumor such as melanoma, head and neck, liver or kidney cancer. The gene calls are TRBV19 and TRBJ1-4; TRBD1 is a possible D gene (5 bases). The sequenced sample was CD4+ or CD8+ T cells sorted from blood, obtained in a trial of the OX40 agonist ivuxolimab. The CDR3: CASTTGPNEKLFF. The CDR3 DNA reads as TGTGCCAGTACTACAGGTCCTAATGAAAAACTGTTTTTT. Full variable domain (remainder filled in from reference TRBV19 and TRBJ1-4): DGGITQSPKYLFRKEGQNVTLSCEQNLNHDAMYWYRQDPGQGLRLIYYSQIVNDFQKGDIAEGYSVSREKKESFPLTVTSAQKNPTAFYLCASTTGPNEKLFFGSGTQLSVL.